Following are 17 T cell receptor beta chains from one sample sequenced in a study of regulatory T cells in long-lasting Graves disease. Through Arm-PCR of CDR3 regions and iRepertoire HTBI primers, TCR beta libraries were built. TCRdb passed the multiplex PCR reads through MiXCR, listing each CDR3 protein once. The sample gives 600,000 to 650,000 distinct CDR3 sequences, 16% of which show up once; 18% is in the top ten. Time point here: newly diagnosed GD, antithyroid drugs for less than 3 months. From RNA extracted from PBMCs, the TCR library was made. The same specimen was also included in a second study, on T cells in Graves' hyperthyroidism and ophthalmopathy.

The source was peripheral blood mononuclear cells (PBMCs), collected at new diagnosis, from a patient treated with antithyroid drugs. Receptor source: a woman in her 30s with Graves disease.

Ten or more counts support this clonotype. The chain carries TRBV20-1 and TRBJ2-7, with 9 nucleotides matching TRBD1. Losses at the gene ends were 3 bases for V and 5 bases for J; bases not matched to a gene: 8. CDR3 length: 14 residues. From germline, CDR1 is DFQATT and CDR2 SNEGSKA (reference sequence). CDR3 residues: CSASPDRGVDEQYF. CDR3 in DNA: TGCAGTGCTAGCCCTGACAGGGGGGTCGACGAGCAGTACTTC.

The chain couples TRBV20-1 to TRBJ2-3; 10 nucleotides align to TRBD2. The CDR3 length is 16 residues. The V segment lost 1 base and the J segment 4 bases; nucleotides outside the gene matches: 8. Germline V gene data show CDR1 as DFQATT and CDR2 as SNEGSKA (reference sequence). The CDR3 bases are TGCAGTGCTAGAGTGACGAGGCTAGCGGGAGCAGATACGCAGTATTTT. As protein: CSARVTRLAGADTQYF.

The rearrangement uses TRBV12-3 or TRBV12-4 and TRBJ1-2; D is perhaps TRBD1 (6 bases). V was shortened by 3 bases and J by 5 bases, with 13 bases between the two germline ends. The CDR3 has 14 amino acids. The CDR3: CASSFRRTAYGYTF. CDR3 nucleotides: TGTGCCAGCAGTTTCCGTAGGACAGCTTATGGCTACACCTTC.

The chain recombines TRBV18 with TRBJ2-7; no definite D call. V was clipped by 6 bases and J by 2 bases, with 14 bases between them. The CDR3 contains 14 residues. Germline V gene sequence: CDR1 KGHSH, CDR2 LQKENI. The CDR3 protein is CASSPPSSTYEQYF. For the CDR3, the DNA is TGTGCCAGCTCGCCCCCGTCCTCAACCTACGAGCAGTACTTC.

This clonotype has at least ten counts. The chain recombines TRBV12-3 or TRBV12-4 with TRBJ2-5; D possibly corresponds to TRBD1 (5 bases). This CDR3 comprises 13 residues. The V end lost 5 bases, the J end lost 7 bases, and 14 bases lay between the germline ends. The chain's CDR3 is CASSPRQIGTQYF. Written as DNA, the CDR3 is TGTGCCAGCAGTCCACGACAGATAGGGACCCAGTACTTC.

This clonotype was counted only a few times. The chain is built from TRBV24-1 and TRBJ1-1, with 8 bases matching TRBD1. Germline CDR1 is KGHDR and CDR2 is SFDVKD. This CDR3 has 14 residues. J lost 6 bases, V lost 8 bases, and 10 bases had no gene match. The CDR3 loop is CATKSGQGAAEAFF. The CDR3 DNA reads as TGTGCCACCAAGTCCGGCCAGGGGGCAGCTGAAGCTTTCTTT.

This clonotype came up many times. V gene TRBV6-1 combines with J gene TRBJ1-1, with a tentative D call TRBD1 (6 bases). The CDR3 consists of 13 residues. Germline V lookup: CDR1 MNHNS, CDR2 SASEGT. V was shortened by 7 bases and J by 1 base, with 10 bases between the two germline ends. CDR3 amino acids: CASKPGANTEAFF. The CDR3 DNA reads TGTGCCAGCAAACCAGGGGCGAACACTGAAGCTTTCTTT.

This clonotype appeared many times. The DNA for the CDR3 is TGTGCCAGCAGTGAAGCCGCACTAGCGGGAGTGGAGACCCAGTACTTC. Translating gives CASSEAALAGVETQYF. J is TRBJ2-5 and V is TRBV6-1; TRBD2 agrees at 11 bases. The CDR3 extends over 16 amino acids. J gave up 5 bases and V 0 bases, and 5 bases lay outside the gene matches. The germline gives CDR1 MNHNS, CDR2 SASEGT.

For the CDR3, the DNA is TGCGCCAGCAGCTCCACAGGGATCTCTGGAAACACCATATATTTT. Translated: CASSSTGISGNTIYF. V usage is TRBV5-1 and J usage is TRBJ1-3; maybe TRBD1 (6 bases). In germline, CDR1 is SGHRS, CDR2 YFSETQ. The CDR3 extends over 15 amino acids. Between the trimmed V and J ends, which lost 3 bases and 0 bases, there was a span of 10 bases.

The V and J genes are TRBV7-2 and TRBJ1-1, with TRBD1 matching over 9 bases. The V segment lost 5 bases and the J segment 0 bases; nucleotides outside the gene matches: 7. CDR1 is SGHTA and CDR2 is FQGNSA in the germline V gene. This CDR3 region has 16 residues. DNA for the CDR3: TGTGCCAGCAGCCGACAGGGGGGTAGCATGAACACTGAAGCTTTCTTT. Its protein product is CASSRQGGSMNTEAFF. Supplemented by reference TRBV7-2 and TRBJ1-1, the full variable domain reads GAGVSQSPSNKVTEKGKDVELRCDPISGHTALYWYRQSLGQGLEFLIYFQGNSAPDKSGLPSDRFSAERTGGSVSTLTIQRTQQEDSAVYLCASSRQGGSMNTEAFFGQGTRLTVV.

This clonotype was picked up many times. The rearrangement links TRBV28 to TRBJ2-7; D gene unclear. V lost 4 bases and J 0 bases, leaving 16 bases between the germline ends. Germline V gene lookup returns CDR1 MDHEN and CDR2 SYDVKM. The CDR3 extends over 16 amino acids. CDR3 protein: CASSSFQATSSYEQYF. The CDR3, as DNA: TGTGCCAGCAGTTCCTTTCAGGCAACCAGCTCCTACGAGCAGTACTTC.

This clonotype has a count of ten or more. This chain links TRBV28 with TRBJ2-1; 7 bases line up with TRBD1. Germline assignment: CDR1 MDHEN and CDR2 SYDVKM. With V trimmed by 3 bases and J by 9 bases, 5 bases remained unmatched. CDR3 length: 13 amino acids. The CDR3 region has the DNA TGTGCCAGCAGTTTGTTAAGGGGGCTTGAGCAGTTCTTC. Its protein is CASSLLRGLEQFF.

The chain carries TRBV6-5 and TRBJ2-5, with a weak D call TRBD1 (5 bases). Germline lookup yields CDR1 MNHEY and CDR2 SVGAGI. The CDR3 totals 14 residues. V lost 1 base and J lost 2, with 8 bases in between. This chain's CDR3 is CASSYFQGQETQYF. CDR3 coding DNA: TGTGCCAGCAGTTACTTTCAGGGTCAAGAGACCCAGTACTTC.

This clonotype was seen a few times. V gene TRBV28 combines with J gene TRBJ1-6, with 7 bases matching TRBD1. The germline CDR1 and CDR2 sequences are MDHEN and SYDVKM. The trim removed 5 bases at V and 5 bases at J, leaving 12 bases unmatched. The CDR3 is 17 amino acids. The CDR3: CASSPNRGPNNNSPLHF. The CDR3 DNA sequence: TGTGCCAGCAGTCCGAACAGGGGCCCTAATAATAATTCACCCCTCCACTTT.

The chain joins TRBV30 to TRBJ2-7, with 11 bases that match TRBD2. Germline CDR1 GTSNPN, CDR2 SVGIG (reference sequence). Trimming cost V 2 bases and J 2 bases; bases outside gene matches: 5. The CDR3 has 15 amino acids. For the CDR3, the DNA is TGTGCCTGGAGTACAACGACTAGCGGGACCTACGAGCAGTACTTC. Translated: CAWSTTTSGTYEQYF.

This clonotype was observed at least ten times. The chain links TRBV29-1 to TRBJ2-3, with a possible D match to TRBD2 (6 bases). Trimming shortened V by 5 bases and J by 7 bases, and 19 bases separated the two germline ends. This CDR3 comprises 14 residues. Germline CDR1 is SQVTM and CDR2 is ANQGSEA. The CDR3 reads CSVIGEASGNTQYF. DNA of the CDR3: TGCAGCGTTATCGGGGAGGCGAGTGGAAATACGCAGTATTTT.

The CDR3 here is CASTDSGTLGGELFF. CDR3 coding DNA: TGTGCCAGCACGGATAGCGGGACCCTTGGCGGGGAGCTGTTTTTT. The rearrangement uses TRBV6-1 and TRBJ2-2, with 8 positions matching TRBD2. The CDR3 covers 15 residues. CDR1 and CDR2 from the germline V gene are MNHNS and SASEGT. After removal of 7 bases from V and 7 bases from J, the junction contained 11 bases not matched to a gene.